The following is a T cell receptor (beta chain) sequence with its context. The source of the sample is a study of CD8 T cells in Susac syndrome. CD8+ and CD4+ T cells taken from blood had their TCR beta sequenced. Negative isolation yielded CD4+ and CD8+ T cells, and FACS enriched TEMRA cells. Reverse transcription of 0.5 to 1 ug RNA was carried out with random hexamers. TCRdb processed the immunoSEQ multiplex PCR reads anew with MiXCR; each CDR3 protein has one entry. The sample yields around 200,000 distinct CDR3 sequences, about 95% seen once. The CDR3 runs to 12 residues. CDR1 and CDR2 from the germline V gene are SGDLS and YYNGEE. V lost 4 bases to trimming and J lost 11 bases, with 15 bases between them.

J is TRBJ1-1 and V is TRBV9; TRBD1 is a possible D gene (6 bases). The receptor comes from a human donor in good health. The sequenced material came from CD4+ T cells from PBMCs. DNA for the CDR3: TGTGCCAGCAGCCCCGAGGGGGGGCCCGCTTTCTTT. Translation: CASSPEGGPAFF.